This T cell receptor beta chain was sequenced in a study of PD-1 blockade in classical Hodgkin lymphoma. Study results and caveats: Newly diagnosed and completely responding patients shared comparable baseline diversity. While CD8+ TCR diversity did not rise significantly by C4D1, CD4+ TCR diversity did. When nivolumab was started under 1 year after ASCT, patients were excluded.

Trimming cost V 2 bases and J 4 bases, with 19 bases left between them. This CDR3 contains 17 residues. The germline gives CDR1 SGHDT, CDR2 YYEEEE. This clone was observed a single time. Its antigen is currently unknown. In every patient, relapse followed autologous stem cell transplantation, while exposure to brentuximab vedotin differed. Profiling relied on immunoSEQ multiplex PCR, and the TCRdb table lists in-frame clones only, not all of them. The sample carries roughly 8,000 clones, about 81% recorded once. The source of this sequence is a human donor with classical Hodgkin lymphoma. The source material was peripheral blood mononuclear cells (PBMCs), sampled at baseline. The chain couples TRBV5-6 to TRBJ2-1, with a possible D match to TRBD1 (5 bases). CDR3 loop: CASSLDRLSFLYNEQFF. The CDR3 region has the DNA TGTGCCAGCAGCTTAGACAGACTGTCCTTCCTTTACAATGAGCAGTTCTTC.